This TCR beta chain is drawn from a study of CD8+CD57+ T cells in acquired aplastic anemia. Study context: Each DNA sample taken from sorted CD4+ and CD8+ cells came to 3 to 4 ug on average.

Regarding the study as a whole: The CD8+ Simpson's diversity of patients and controls was not significantly different.

This clonotype has only a few counts. Its antigen is unknown. A much larger clonotype is one base distant, so this may be a read error. Flow cytometry had shown expanded CD8+CD57+ cells in the patients chosen for sequencing. CDR3 and TCR beta VDJ profiling relied on genomic DNA as the template. TCRdb re-derived calls from the reads in MiXCR, one entry per CDR3 protein. The sample includes more than 150,000 distinct CDR3 sequences, about 50% of them seen just once. The V gene lost 6 bases and the J gene lost 4 bases, with 20 bases spanning the gap. The CDR3 runs 16 residues. Per the germline V gene, CDR1 is SNHLY and CDR2 is FYNNEI.

The gene calls are TRBV2 and TRBJ2-3; tentative D call: TRBD2 (5 bases). The source is a human donor with aplastic anemia. The sequenced material came from sorted CD4+, CD8+, or CD8+CD57+ T cells (not recorded which) from PBMCs. CDR3 bases: TGTGCCAGCAGGGGTGCGGGTAAGGGAAGCGCAGATACGCAGTATTTT. Its protein is CASRGAGKGSADTQYF.